The clone carrying this T cell receptor beta chain appeared a few times. At one of its ends the junction is not consistent with the germline gene, which may arise from a read error. Gene-specific TRAV and TRBV primers were used for first-strand cDNA, covering alpha and beta chains. Over approximately 19 PCR cycles, TCRs were amplified from a constant-region primer and V-primer adapter. Isolated mRNA underwent amplification via in vitro transcription. TCRdb used MiXCR to reprocess the reads, holding one entry per CDR3 protein. The sample carries 30,000 to 45,000 distinct CDR3 sequences, about a fifth recorded once. Described time point: after trial treatment. The treatment here: LDRT plus nivolumab, ipilimumab, low-dose cyclophosphamide and aspirin (RACIN trial). Donors received nivolumab, ipilimumab, aspirin, low-dose cyclophosphamide and low-dose radiotherapy. This record belongs to a study of low-dose radiotherapy and immunotherapy resistance in tumors. In the study overall: Patients received cyclophosphamide 200 mg/m2 intravenously every two weeks, the day before radiation-immunotherapy. For four cycles from cycle 1 day 1, patients took 300 mg oral aspirin daily.

In germline, CDR1 is SNHLY, CDR2 FYNNEI. The CDR3 sequence is 13 residues long. The rearrangement joins TRBV2 to TRBJ2-1; perhaps TRBD2 as D (6 bases). The sample here was PBMCs, taken after low-dose radiotherapy plus immunotherapy. The receptor was isolated from a female donor with ovarian cancer. The CDR3 nucleotides read TGTGCCAGCAGTGAATATGTCGGGAGAGAAAGTGCCTTC. It is translated as CASSEYVGRESAF.